This T cell receptor beta chain was obtained from a study of blood T cell repertoires in COVID-19. In the study's own analysis: Nucleated cell number was recorded as an estimate derived from reference gene primer amplification. TCRdb's table, derived via immunoSEQ multiplex PCR, lists solely in-frame clones and lacks some. V and J calls and clone size are as listed in that table; D and trimming were resolved from the DNA. The table has 70,000 or so clones, approximately 90% seen once. CDR3 length: 15 amino acids. The V end lost 2 bases, the J end lost 8 bases, and 15 bases lay between the germline ends. Germline V gene sequence: CDR1 MNHEY, CDR2 SVGAGI.

The sequenced sample consisted of peripheral blood. This sequence was found in a human donor in a cohort sampled during active COVID-19. This sequence joins TRBV6-5 and TRBJ1-4; D gene unclear. CDR3 DNA sequence: TGTGCCAGCAGTTACGCGTTTGAGGGAGTCGAAAAACTGTTTTTT. The encoded protein is CASSYAFEGVEKLFF.